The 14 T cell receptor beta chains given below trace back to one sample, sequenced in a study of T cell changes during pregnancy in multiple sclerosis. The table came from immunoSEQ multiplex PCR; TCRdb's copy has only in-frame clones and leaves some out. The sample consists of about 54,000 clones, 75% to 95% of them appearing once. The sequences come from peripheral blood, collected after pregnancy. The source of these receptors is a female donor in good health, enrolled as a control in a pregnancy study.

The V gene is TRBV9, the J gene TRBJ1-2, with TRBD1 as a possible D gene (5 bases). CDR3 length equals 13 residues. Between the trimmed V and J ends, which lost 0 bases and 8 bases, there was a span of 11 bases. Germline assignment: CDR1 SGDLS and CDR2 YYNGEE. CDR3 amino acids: CASSVEGKGGYTF. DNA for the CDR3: TGTGCCAGCAGCGTAGAAGGAAAGGGGGGCTACACCTTC.

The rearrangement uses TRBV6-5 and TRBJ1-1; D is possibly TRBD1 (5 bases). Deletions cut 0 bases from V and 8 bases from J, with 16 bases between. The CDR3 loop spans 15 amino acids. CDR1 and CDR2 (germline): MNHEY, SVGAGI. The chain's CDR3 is CASSYSNTRRDEAFF. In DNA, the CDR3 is TGTGCCAGCAGTTACTCGAATACAAGGAGGGACGAAGCTTTCTTT.

In DNA form, the CDR3 reads TGTGCCACCATACCGACAGGGAATTCCTACGAGCAGTACTTC. This sequence encodes CATIPTGNSYEQYF. The gene calls are TRBV28 and TRBJ2-7; 7 bases line up with TRBD1. V lost 10 bases and J lost 1; bases outside the gene matches: 10. CDR3 length: 14 residues. Looked up from germline, CDR1 is MDHEN and CDR2 is SYDVKM.

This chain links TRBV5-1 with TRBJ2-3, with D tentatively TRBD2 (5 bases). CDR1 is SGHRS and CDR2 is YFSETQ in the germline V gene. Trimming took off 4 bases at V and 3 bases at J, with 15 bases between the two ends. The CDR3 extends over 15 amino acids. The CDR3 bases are TGCGCCAGCAGCCCGAGTGCGGGTGTGACAGATACGCAGTATTTT. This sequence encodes CASSPSAGVTDTQYF.

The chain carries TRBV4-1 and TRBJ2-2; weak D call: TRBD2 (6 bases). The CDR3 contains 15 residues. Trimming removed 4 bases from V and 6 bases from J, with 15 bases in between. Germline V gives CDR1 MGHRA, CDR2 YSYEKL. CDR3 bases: TGCGCCAGCAGCCCGAGGGCGGCTAGCGCCGGGGAGCTGTTTTTT. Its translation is CASSPRAASAGELFF.

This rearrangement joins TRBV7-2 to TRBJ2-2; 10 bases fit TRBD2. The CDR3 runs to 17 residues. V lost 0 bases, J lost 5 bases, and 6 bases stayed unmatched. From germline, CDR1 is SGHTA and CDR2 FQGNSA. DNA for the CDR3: TGTGCCAGCAGCTTAGCGCCTAGCGGGAGATCAACCGGGGAGCTGTTTTTT. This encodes CASSLAPSGRSTGELFF.

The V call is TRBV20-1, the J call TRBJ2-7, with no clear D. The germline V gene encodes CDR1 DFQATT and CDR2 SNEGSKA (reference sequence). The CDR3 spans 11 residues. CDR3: CSGLVSYEQYF. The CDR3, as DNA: TGCAGCGGTTTGGTGTCCTACGAGCAGTACTTC.

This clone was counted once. CDR3 region: CATSREGDRLGEKLFF. CDR3 sequence (DNA): TGTGCCACCAGCAGAGAAGGAGACAGGTTGGGAGAAAAACTGTTTTTT. The rearrangement links TRBV15 to TRBJ1-4, with TRBD1 as a possible D gene (6 bases). Germline lookup yields CDR1 LNHNV and CDR2 YYDKDF (reference sequence). The ends were cut back, 0 bases at V and 8 bases at J, with 16 bases in the middle. The CDR3 is made up of 16 amino acids.

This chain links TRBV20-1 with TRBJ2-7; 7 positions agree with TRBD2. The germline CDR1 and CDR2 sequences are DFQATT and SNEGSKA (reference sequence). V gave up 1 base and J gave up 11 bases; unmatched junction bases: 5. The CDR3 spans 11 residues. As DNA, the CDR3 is TGCAGTGCTAGAGGGACGGGGAGGGAGTACTTC. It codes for CSARGTGREYF.

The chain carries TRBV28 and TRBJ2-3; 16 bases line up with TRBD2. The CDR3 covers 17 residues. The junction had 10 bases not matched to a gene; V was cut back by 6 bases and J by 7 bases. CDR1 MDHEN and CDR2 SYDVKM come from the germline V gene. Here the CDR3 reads CASSPGTSGRARYTQYF. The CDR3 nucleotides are TGTGCCAGCAGCCCCGGGACTAGCGGGAGGGCCCGGTATACGCAGTATTTT.

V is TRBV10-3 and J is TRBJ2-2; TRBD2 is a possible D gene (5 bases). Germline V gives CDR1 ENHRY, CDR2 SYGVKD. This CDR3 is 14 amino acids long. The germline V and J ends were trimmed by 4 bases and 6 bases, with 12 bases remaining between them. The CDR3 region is CAISGRLDAGELFF. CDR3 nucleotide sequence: TGTGCCATCAGTGGGAGGCTAGACGCCGGGGAGCTGTTTTTT.

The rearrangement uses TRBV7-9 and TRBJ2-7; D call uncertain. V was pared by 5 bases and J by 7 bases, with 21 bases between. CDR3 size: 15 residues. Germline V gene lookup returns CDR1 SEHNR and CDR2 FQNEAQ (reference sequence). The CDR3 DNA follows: TGTGCCAGCAGCCCAAAGACTCGCCTCACGAGTGAGCAGTACTTC. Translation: CASSPKTRLTSEQYF. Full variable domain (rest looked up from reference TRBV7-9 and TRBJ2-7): DTGVSQNPRHKITKRGQNVTFRCDPISEHNRLYWYRQTLGQGPEFLTYFQNEAQLEKSRLLSDRFSAERPKGSFSTLEIQRTEQGDSAMYLCASSPKTRLTSEQYFGPGTRLTVT.

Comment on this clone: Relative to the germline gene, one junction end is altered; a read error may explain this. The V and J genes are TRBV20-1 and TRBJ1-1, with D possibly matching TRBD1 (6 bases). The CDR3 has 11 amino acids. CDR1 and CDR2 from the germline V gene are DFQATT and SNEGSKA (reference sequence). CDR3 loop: CSAHPGHLTLF. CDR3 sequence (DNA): TGCAGTGCCCACCCGGGACATCTAACCCTTTTT.

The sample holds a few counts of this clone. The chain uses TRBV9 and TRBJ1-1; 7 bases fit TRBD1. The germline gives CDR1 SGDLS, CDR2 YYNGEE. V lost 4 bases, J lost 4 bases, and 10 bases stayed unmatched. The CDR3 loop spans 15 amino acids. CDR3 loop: CASSPNQGGFTEAFF. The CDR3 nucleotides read TGTGCCAGCAGCCCTAACCAGGGGGGCTTCACTGAAGCTTTCTTT.